This entry lists 25 T cell receptor beta chains sequenced from one sample in a study of cytomegalovirus exposure and HLA in healthy donors. In the PCR, 60 Vbeta and 13 Jbeta primers were used. Using immunoSEQ multiplex PCR, the repertoire was profiled, and TCRdb retains in-frame clones only, with some absent. The table includes some 84,000 clones, around 66% detected once. Sequenced: PBMCs. The receptors here all came from a woman in her 40s in good health and CMV-seropositive.

This clone was counted between two and nine times. V and J are TRBV7-9 and TRBJ2-1, with 8 nucleotides matching TRBD2. This CDR3 region has 15 residues. With V trimmed by 3 bases and J by 9 bases, 10 bases remained unmatched. Per the germline V gene, CDR1 is SEHNR and CDR2 is FQNEAQ (reference sequence). CDR3 DNA: TGTGCCAGCAGCTTGGGCGGGAGGAGGGTAGTTGAGCAGTTCTTC. Protein sequence: CASSLGGRRVVEQFF.

The sample holds one count of this clone. The J gene is TRBJ2-7, the V gene TRBV5-1; 8 nucleotides match TRBD2. J was trimmed by 5 bases and V by 3 bases; bases with no gene match: 7. Germline loops: CDR1 SGHRS, CDR2 YFSETQ. CDR3 length: 14 residues. The CDR3 is CASSSTREAHEQYF. The CDR3 bases are TGCGCCAGCAGCTCGACGCGGGAGGCCCACGAGCAGTACTTC.

The rearrangement links TRBV6-5 to TRBJ2-1; 10 bases align to TRBD2. Germline V gives CDR1 MNHEY, CDR2 SVGAGI. The junction had 3 bases not matched to a gene; V was cut back by 5 bases and J by 2 bases. The CDR3 covers 15 residues. CDR3 in amino acids: CASSLLAGTYNEQFF. The CDR3 bases are TGTGCCAGCAGTCTACTAGCGGGAACCTACAATGAGCAGTTCTTC.

The CDR3 sequence is CASSYTGQGAKNTIYF. CDR3 nucleotide sequence: TGTGCCAGCAGTTACACGGGACAGGGGGCGAAAAACACCATATATTTT. This sequence joins TRBV6-5 and TRBJ1-3; 12 nucleotides line up with TRBD1. The CDR3 spans 16 residues. V trimming: 2 bases; J trimming: 6 bases; junction bases outside the gene matches: 5. Germline-derived CDR1 and CDR2 are MNHEY and SVGAGI.

With respect to this clone: This same CDR3 is encoded by further DNA sequences in the sample. J is TRBJ1-2 and V is TRBV18; 9 bases agree with TRBD1. Germline CDR1 and CDR2: KGHSH and LQKENI. This CDR3 has 15 amino acids. Trimming removed 3 bases from V and 6 bases from J; junction bases left unmatched: 8. The CDR3 spells CASSPQQGARDGYTF. CDR3 DNA sequence: TGTGCCAGCTCACCTCAACAGGGGGCGCGAGATGGCTACACCTTC.

The rearrangement uses TRBV28 and TRBJ1-5; D call uncertain. Per the germline V gene, CDR1 is MDHEN and CDR2 is SYDVKM. CDR3 length: 13 amino acids. The ends were cut back, 9 bases at V and 0 bases at J, with 9 bases in the middle. DNA of the CDR3: TGTGCCAGTCAGGAATATAGCAATCAGCCCCAGCATTTT. This codes for CASQEYSNQPQHF. The complete variable domain, with remaining parts taken from reference TRBV28 and TRBJ1-5, reads DVKVTQSSRYLVKRTGEKVFLECVQDMDHENMFWYRQDPGLGLRLIYFSYDVKMKEKGDIPEGYSVSREKKERFSLILESASTNQTSMYLCASQEYSNQPQHFGDGTRLSIL.

The genes are TRBV27 and TRBJ2-3; 10 bases line up with TRBD1. The germline CDR1 and CDR2 sequences are MNHEY and SMNVEV (reference sequence). This CDR3 is built from 15 residues. Germline trimming cut 5 bases from V and 0 bases from J; bases unmatched to any gene: 2. The CDR3 is CASSDRGLSTDTQYF. DNA for the CDR3: TGTGCCAGCAGTGACAGGGGGCTGAGCACAGATACGCAGTATTTT.

The table lists this clone with a few counts. V and J are TRBV18 and TRBJ2-2; TRBD2 agrees at 9 bases. Germline assignment: CDR1 KGHSH and CDR2 LQKENI. This CDR3 comprises 15 residues. V was clipped by 4 bases and J by 6 bases; unmatched bases: 6. CDR3 sequence (DNA): TGTGCCAGCTCACAAGCGGGAGGTGCCGCCGGGGAGCTGTTTTTT. The encoded protein is CASSQAGGAAGELFF.

V gene TRBV29-1 combines with J gene TRBJ1-5; a possible D gene is TRBD1 (5 bases). CDR1 is SQVTM, CDR2 ANQGSEA, per germline. The V end lost 5 bases, the J end lost 3 bases, and 11 bases lay between the germline ends. The CDR3 sequence is 13 residues long. The CDR3 nucleotides read TGCAGCGTTAATTGGGGGGACAATCAGCCCCAGCATTTT. This translates into CSVNWGDNQPQHF.

The chain recombines TRBV27 with TRBJ2-7, with no clear D. Germline assignment: CDR1 MNHEY and CDR2 SMNVEV (reference sequence). The length of the CDR3 is 14 residues. Trimming removed 5 bases from V and 2 bases from J, with 13 bases in between. Here the CDR3 reads CASSVRQAAYEQYF. The CDR3, as DNA: TGTGCCAGCAGTGTACGGCAGGCCGCCTACGAGCAGTACTTC.

The chain links TRBV19 to TRBJ2-4; perhaps TRBD2 as D (5 bases). The CDR3 contains 15 residues. The germline V gene encodes CDR1 LNHDA and CDR2 SQIVND (reference sequence). Trimming left V 3 bases short and J 6 bases short, with 15 bases between. DNA for the CDR3: TGTGCCAGTAGTATCGAGAGGGCTGTTCGAAACATTCAGTACTTC. It specifies CASSIERAVRNIQYF.

The rearrangement uses TRBV2 and TRBJ1-2; 8 nucleotides agree with TRBD1. Germline-derived CDR1 and CDR2 are SNHLY and FYNNEI. The V and J ends lost 11 bases and 6 bases, in that order; junction bases with no gene match: 11. The CDR3 covers 13 residues. This CDR3 is CALTGGYLNGYTF. CDR3 sequence (DNA): TGTGCCCTTACAGGGGGGTATCTTAATGGCTACACCTTC.

The chain carries TRBV18 and TRBJ2-7, with 12 bases that match TRBD2. V dropped 0 bases and J dropped 9; count of bases not matched to a gene: 6. Germline V gene lookup returns CDR1 KGHSH and CDR2 LQKENI. The CDR3 contains 15 residues. CDR3: CASSPPSLAGGRQYF. CDR3 in DNA: TGTGCCAGCTCACCACCATCACTAGCGGGAGGCCGGCAGTACTTC.

A few counts support this clone. CDR3 protein: CASSPQPGEKLFF. CDR3 DNA sequence: TGTGCCAGTAGTCCCCAGCCCGGGGAAAAACTGTTTTTT. V usage is TRBV19 and J usage is TRBJ1-4, with D uncertain. Trimming stripped 5 bases from V and 8 bases from J, with 12 bases between. Germline V CDR1 and CDR2: LNHDA, SQIVND (reference sequence). This CDR3 has 13 amino acids.

The chain carries TRBV7-2 and TRBJ2-1, with 12 bases fitting TRBD2. The germline V gene encodes CDR1 SGHTA and CDR2 FQGNSA. After removal of 11 bases from V and 9 bases from J, the junction contained 5 bases not matched to a gene. The CDR3 spans 12 residues. This chain's CDR3 is CAASGRASEQFF. The CDR3 DNA reads as TGTGCCGCTAGCGGGAGGGCCAGTGAGCAGTTCTTC.

This clone was counted only a few times. The rearrangement joins TRBV15 to TRBJ1-1; no clear D gene. This CDR3 is built from 15 residues. Germline lookup yields CDR1 LNHNV and CDR2 YYDKDF (reference sequence). The V end was cut by 0 bases, the J end by 7 bases, with 15 bases between. The DNA of the CDR3 is TGTGCCACCAGCAGAGATCCCCGTCCTGAGAGTGAAGCTTTCTTT. Translating gives CATSRDPRPESEAFF.

The chain combines TRBV5-8 with TRBJ2-5, with D unclear. The DNA end is a closer match to TRBJ2-7, so the J assignment may be wrong. The germline CDR1 and CDR2 sequences are SGHTS and YDEGEE. CDR3 length equals 14 residues. The CDR3 sequence: CASSLDHFTYEQYF. As DNA, the CDR3 is TGTGCCAGCAGCTTGGACCATTTCACCTACGAGCAGTACTTC.

The chain uses TRBV29-1 and TRBJ1-1, with 8 bases aligning to TRBD1. Germline-derived CDR1 and CDR2 are SQVTM and ANQGSEA. This CDR3 contains 13 residues. Germline trimming cut 6 bases from V and 1 base from J; bases unmatched to any gene: 4. The CDR3 bases are TGCAGCGTCCTCGGACAGGGGAACACTGAAGCTTTCTTT. Its protein product is CSVLGQGNTEAFF.

This chain joins TRBV18 and TRBJ2-1; 10 bases are shared with TRBD2. The CDR3 consists of 16 residues. Germline values: CDR1 KGHSH, CDR2 LQKENI. The V segment lost 6 bases and the J segment 8 bases; nucleotides outside the gene matches: 13. For the CDR3, the DNA is TGTGCCAGCTCGCGCACTAGCGGGACAATCGGCGATGAGCAGTTCTTC. Protein product: CASSRTSGTIGDEQFF.

This clone was counted only a few times. The chain employs TRBV9 and TRBJ2-5; 9 nucleotides match TRBD1. The CDR3 extends over 15 amino acids. The germline CDR1 and CDR2 sequences are SGDLS and YYNGEE. Unmatched junction bases numbered 7, after V lost 2 bases and J lost 5 bases. The CDR3 reads CASSVGGTGMETQYF. The CDR3, as DNA: TGTGCCAGCAGCGTCGGAGGGACAGGGATGGAGACCCAGTACTTC.

The chain uses TRBV6-5 and TRBJ1-5, with no clear D. V lost 6 bases to trimming and J lost 2 bases, with 8 bases between them. Germline values: CDR1 MNHEY, CDR2 SVGAGI. CDR3 length: 13 residues. Here the CDR3 DNA reads TGTGCCAGCAGCCCTATGGGCAATCAGCCCCAGCATTTT. This translates into CASSPMGNQPQHF.

Here the CDR3 reads CAWSVTGTGRTGELFF. DNA of the CDR3: TGTGCCTGGAGTGTAACAGGGACAGGGCGGACCGGGGAGCTGTTTTTT. The chain links TRBV30 to TRBJ2-2, with 9 nucleotides matching TRBD1. The J segment lost 5 bases and the V segment lost 0 bases, leaving 7 bases of the junction unmatched. In germline, CDR1 is GTSNPN, CDR2 SVGIG (reference sequence). The CDR3 is 16 amino acids.

The chain combines TRBV2 with TRBJ1-5; possible D gene TRBD1, 5 bases. V lost 4 bases and J lost 3, with 13 bases in between. Germline V gene sequence: CDR1 SNHLY, CDR2 FYNNEI. The CDR3 is 15 amino acids. CDR3 amino acids: CASSAGLTTNQPQHF. As DNA, the CDR3 is TGTGCCAGCAGTGCGGGACTTACTACCAATCAGCCCCAGCATTTT.

V and J are TRBV5-4 and TRBJ1-1; D remains ambiguous. Between the trimmed V and J ends, which lost 5 bases and 5 bases, there was a span of 16 bases. From germline, CDR1 is SGHNT and CDR2 YYREEE (reference sequence). This CDR3 is built from 14 residues. The CDR3 is CASSPSADRTEAFF. Written as DNA, the CDR3 is TGTGCCAGCAGTCCTTCGGCGGATCGGACTGAAGCTTTCTTT.

The V and J genes are TRBV6-5 and TRBJ1-2; a possible D gene is TRBD1 (5 bases). V was shortened by 0 bases and J by 2 bases, with 10 bases between the two germline ends. Germline V gene lookup returns CDR1 MNHEY and CDR2 SVGAGI. The CDR3 consists of 15 residues. CDR3 loop: CASSYSGRINYGYTF. CDR3 coding DNA: TGTGCCAGCAGTTACTCGGGGCGGATAAACTATGGCTACACCTTC.